The following is a TCR beta chain sequence with its context. The data are from a study of blood T cell repertoires in COVID-19. This CDR3 is 17 amino acids long. With 6 bases removed from V and 0 bases from J, the gap between germline ends came to 15 bases. Germline-derived CDR1 and CDR2 are MNHEY and SMNVEV (reference sequence). Only in-frame clones appear in the TCRdb table, and some are missing; sequencing was by immunoSEQ multiplex PCR. The table has about 210,000 clones, over 75% seen once. This clonotype was obtained from a man in his fifties or sixties with COVID-19, enrolled during active disease. V and J are TRBV27 and TRBJ1-6, with unresolved D. What was sequenced was peripheral blood. CDR3 residues: CASSRRTASSYNSPLHF. Here the CDR3 DNA reads TGTGCCAGCAGCCGTAGAACGGCTAGCTCCTATAATTCACCCCTCCACTTT.